Below, 6 T cell receptor beta chains from the same sample are listed, as sequenced in a study of blood T cell repertoires in COVID-19. Method: immunoSEQ multiplex PCR; TCRdb's copy keeps in-frame clones and lacks some. The sample records more than 95,000 clones, approximately 68% being singletons. Sequenced sample: peripheral blood. The receptors come from a woman between 65 and 79 years old with acute or convalescent COVID-19.

The chain carries TRBV6-6 and TRBJ2-7; TRBD2 matches at 9 bases. Germline CDR1 and CDR2: MNHNY and SVGAGI (reference sequence). The CDR3 is 15 residues long. V was pared by 3 bases and J by 6 bases, with 9 bases of the junction left unmatched. The CDR3 region is CASSYFAGGSGEQYF. As DNA, the CDR3 is TGTGCCAGCAGTTATTTTGCGGGAGGGTCGGGCGAGCAGTACTTC.

In this sample, this clone turned up once. The rearrangement uses TRBV10-1 and TRBJ1-2; no firm D call. V lost 5 bases and J lost 1, with 26 bases in between. Germline assignment: CDR1 WNHNN and CDR2 SYGVQD (reference sequence). This CDR3 spans 19 amino acids. The chain's CDR3 is CASSSPRAPPSEINYGYTF. The CDR3 DNA reads TGCGCCAGCAGTTCACCCAGAGCGCCTCCGTCCGAAATTAACTATGGCTACACCTTC.

The CDR3 spells CASSYRASDAKNIQYF. The DNA of the CDR3 is TGTGCCAGCAGTTACAGGGCTAGCGACGCCAAAAACATTCAGTACTTC. The chain is built from TRBV6-6 and TRBJ2-4, with a possible D match to TRBD2 (6 bases). The CDR3 consists of 16 residues. CDR1 and CDR2 from the germline V gene are MNHNY and SVGAGI (reference sequence). V lost 2 bases and J 1 base, leaving 12 bases between the germline ends.

The chain links TRBV6-2 or TRBV6-3 to TRBJ2-3; 9 nucleotides align to TRBD1. This CDR3 region has 15 residues. The junction had 4 bases not matched to a gene; V was cut back by 6 bases and J by 0 bases. Germline V lookup: CDR1 MNHEY, CDR2 SVGEGT. The CDR3 DNA reads TGTGCCAGCAGCGGACAGGGGCCTAGCACAGATACGCAGTATTTT. As protein: CASSGQGPSTDTQYF.

The gene calls are TRBV12-5 and TRBJ1-5; TRBD1 matches at 8 bases. With 7 bases clipped from V and 3 bases from J, the junction kept 8 bases outside the gene matches. Germline V CDR1 and CDR2: LGHNT, FRNRAP. The CDR3 is made up of 15 amino acids. The CDR3: CASVQKTGANQPQHF. The CDR3 DNA reads as TGTGCTAGTGTCCAAAAGACAGGGGCCAATCAGCCCCAGCATTTT.

The rearrangement links TRBV6-6 to TRBJ2-1, with 14 nucleotides matching TRBD2. The ends lost 7 bases at V and 6 bases at J; junction bases unmatched: 8. Germline V CDR1 and CDR2: MNHNY, SVGAGI (reference sequence). The CDR3 has 16 amino acids. The CDR3 is CASNQLGTSGSNEQFF. CDR3 bases: TGTGCCAGCAACCAACTTGGGACTAGCGGGAGCAATGAGCAGTTCTTC.